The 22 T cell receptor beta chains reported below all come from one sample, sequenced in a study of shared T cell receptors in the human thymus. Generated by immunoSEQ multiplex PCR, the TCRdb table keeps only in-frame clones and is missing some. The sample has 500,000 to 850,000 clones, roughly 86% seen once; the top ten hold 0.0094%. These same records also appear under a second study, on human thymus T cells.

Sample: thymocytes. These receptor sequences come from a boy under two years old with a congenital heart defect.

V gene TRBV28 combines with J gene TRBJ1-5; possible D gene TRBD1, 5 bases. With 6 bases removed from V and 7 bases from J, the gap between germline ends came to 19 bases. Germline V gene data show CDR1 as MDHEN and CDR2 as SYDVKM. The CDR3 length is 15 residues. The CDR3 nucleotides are TGTGCCAGCAGGAAGGGACTCCCACGTTTGCAGCCCCAGCATTTT. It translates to CASRKGLPRLQPQHF.

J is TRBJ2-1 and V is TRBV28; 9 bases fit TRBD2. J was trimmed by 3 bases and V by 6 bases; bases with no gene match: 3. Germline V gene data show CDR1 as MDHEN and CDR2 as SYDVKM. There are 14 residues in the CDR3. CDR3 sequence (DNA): TGTGCCAGCAGCCCTAGCGGGGTCTACAATGAGCAGTTCTTC. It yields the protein CASSPSGVYNEQFF.

The CDR3 protein is CASSLSSGSSGNEQFF. CDR3 DNA sequence: TGTGCCAGCAGTTTATCGAGCGGGAGTTCGGGTAATGAGCAGTTCTTC. The chain employs TRBV28 and TRBJ2-1; TRBD2 aligns across 8 bases. V shed 1 base and J 7 bases; nucleotides not matched to a gene: 9. This CDR3 has 16 amino acids. The germline V gene encodes CDR1 MDHEN and CDR2 SYDVKM.

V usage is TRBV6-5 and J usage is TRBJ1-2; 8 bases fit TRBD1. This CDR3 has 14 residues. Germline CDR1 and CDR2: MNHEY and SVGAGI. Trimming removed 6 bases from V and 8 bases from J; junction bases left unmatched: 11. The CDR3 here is CASSPDRVGVGYTF. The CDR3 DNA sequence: TGTGCCAGCAGCCCGGACAGGGTCGGTGTGGGCTACACCTTC.

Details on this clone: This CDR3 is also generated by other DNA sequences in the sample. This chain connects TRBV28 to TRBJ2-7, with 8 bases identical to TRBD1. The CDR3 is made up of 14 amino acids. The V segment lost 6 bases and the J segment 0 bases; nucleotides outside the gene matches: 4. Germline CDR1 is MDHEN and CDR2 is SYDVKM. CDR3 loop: CASSSGQGSYEQYF. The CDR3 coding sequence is TGTGCCAGCAGCAGCGGACAGGGCTCCTACGAGCAGTACTTC.

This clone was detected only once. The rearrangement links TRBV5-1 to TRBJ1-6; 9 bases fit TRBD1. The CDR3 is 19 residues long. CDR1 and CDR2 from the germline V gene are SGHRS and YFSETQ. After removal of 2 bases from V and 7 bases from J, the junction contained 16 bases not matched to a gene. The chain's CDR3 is CASSLFFTGGDLGNSPLHF. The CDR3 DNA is TGCGCCAGCAGCTTATTTTTTACAGGGGGCGACCTCGGAAATTCACCCCTCCACTTT.

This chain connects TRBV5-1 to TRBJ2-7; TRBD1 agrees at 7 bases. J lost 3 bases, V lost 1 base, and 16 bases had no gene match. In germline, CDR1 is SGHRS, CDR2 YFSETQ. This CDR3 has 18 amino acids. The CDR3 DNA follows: TGCGCCAGCAGCTTGCGGCCCGAACTGACAGGGAAAGGCTACGAGCAGTACTTC. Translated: CASSLRPELTGKGYEQYF. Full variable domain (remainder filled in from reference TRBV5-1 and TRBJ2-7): KAGVTQTPRYLIKTRGQQVTLSCSPISGHRSVSWYQQTPGQGLQFLFEYFSETQRNKGNFPGRFSGRQFSNSRSEMNVSTLELGDSALYLCASSLRPELTGKGYEQYFGPGTRLTVT.

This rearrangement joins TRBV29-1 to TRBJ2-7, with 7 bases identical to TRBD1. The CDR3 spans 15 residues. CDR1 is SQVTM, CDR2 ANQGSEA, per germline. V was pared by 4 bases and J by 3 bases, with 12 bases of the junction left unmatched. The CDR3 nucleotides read TGCAGCGTTGCCAGGACAGGTAGAGAAGACTACGAGCAGTACTTC. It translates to CSVARTGREDYEQYF.

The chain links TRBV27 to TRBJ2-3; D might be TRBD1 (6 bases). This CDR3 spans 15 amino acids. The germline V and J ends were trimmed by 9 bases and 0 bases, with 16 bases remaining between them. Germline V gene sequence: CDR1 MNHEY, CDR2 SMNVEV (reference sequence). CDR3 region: CASPQGPPSTDTQYF. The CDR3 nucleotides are TGTGCCAGTCCCCAGGGGCCGCCAAGCACAGATACGCAGTATTTT.

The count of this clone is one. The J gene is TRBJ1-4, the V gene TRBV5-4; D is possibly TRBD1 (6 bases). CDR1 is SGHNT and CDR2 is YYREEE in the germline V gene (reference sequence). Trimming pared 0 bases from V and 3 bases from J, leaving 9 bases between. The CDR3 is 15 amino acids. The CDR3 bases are TGTGCCAGCAGCTTGGCGGCAGGGGCTAATGAAAAACTGTTTTTT. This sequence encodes CASSLAAGANEKLFF.

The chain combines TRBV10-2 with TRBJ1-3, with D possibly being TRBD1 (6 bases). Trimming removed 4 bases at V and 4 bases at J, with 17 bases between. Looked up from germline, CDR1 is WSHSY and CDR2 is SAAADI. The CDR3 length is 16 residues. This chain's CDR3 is CASSANQGPGGNTIYF. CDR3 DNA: TGCGCCAGCAGTGCCAATCAGGGGCCCGGGGGAAACACCATATATTTT.

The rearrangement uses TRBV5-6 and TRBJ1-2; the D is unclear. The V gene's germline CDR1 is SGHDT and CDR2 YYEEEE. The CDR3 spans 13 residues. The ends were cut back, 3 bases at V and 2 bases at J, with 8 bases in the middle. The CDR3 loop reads CASSSLANYGYTF. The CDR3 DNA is TGTGCCAGCAGCTCATTAGCAAACTATGGCTACACCTTC.

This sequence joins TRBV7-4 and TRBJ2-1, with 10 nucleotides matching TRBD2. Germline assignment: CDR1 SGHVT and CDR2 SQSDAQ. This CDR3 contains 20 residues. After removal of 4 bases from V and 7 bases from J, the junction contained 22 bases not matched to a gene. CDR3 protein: CASSSRGTSVTSNFRNEQFF. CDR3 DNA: TGTGCCAGCAGCTCCCGGGGGACTAGCGTCACTTCGAATTTCCGGAATGAGCAGTTCTTC. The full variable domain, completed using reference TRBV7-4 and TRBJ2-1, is GAGVSQSPRYKVAKRGRDVALRCDSISGHVTLYWYRQTLGQGSEVLTYSQSDAQRDKSGRPSGRFSAERPERSVSTLKIQRTEQGDSAVYLCASSSRGTSVTSNFRNEQFFGPGTRLTVL.

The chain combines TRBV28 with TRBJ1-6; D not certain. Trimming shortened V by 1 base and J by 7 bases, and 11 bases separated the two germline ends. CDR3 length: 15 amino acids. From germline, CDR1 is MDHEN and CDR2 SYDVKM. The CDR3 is CASSLSGSGNSPLHF. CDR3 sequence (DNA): TGTGCCAGCAGTTTATCCGGGTCTGGGAATTCACCCCTCCACTTT.

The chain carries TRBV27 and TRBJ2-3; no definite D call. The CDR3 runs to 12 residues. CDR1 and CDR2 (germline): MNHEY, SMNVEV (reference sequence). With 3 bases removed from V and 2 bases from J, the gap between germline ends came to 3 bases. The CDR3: CASSFLTDTQYF. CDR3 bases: TGTGCCAGCAGTTTCCTCACAGATACGCAGTATTTT.

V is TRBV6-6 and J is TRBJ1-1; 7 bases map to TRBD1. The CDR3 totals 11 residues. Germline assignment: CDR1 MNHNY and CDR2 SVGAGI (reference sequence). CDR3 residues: CASTGFAEAFF. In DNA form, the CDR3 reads TGTGCGTCGACAGGGTTCGCTGAAGCTTTCTTT.

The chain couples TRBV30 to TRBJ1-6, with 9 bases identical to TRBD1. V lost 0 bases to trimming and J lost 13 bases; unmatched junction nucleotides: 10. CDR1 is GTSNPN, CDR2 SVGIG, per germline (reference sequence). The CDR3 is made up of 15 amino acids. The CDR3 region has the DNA TGTGCCTGGAGTGTATCCGACAGGGGGGAATCCCCCCTCCACTTT. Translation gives CAWSVSDRGESPLHF.

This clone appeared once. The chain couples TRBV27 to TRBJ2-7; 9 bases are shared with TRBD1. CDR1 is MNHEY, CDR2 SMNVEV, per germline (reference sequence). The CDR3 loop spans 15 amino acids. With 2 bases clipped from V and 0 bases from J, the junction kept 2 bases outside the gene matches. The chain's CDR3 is CASSLRQGGSYEQYF. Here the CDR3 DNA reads TGTGCCAGCAGTTTAAGACAGGGGGGCTCCTACGAGCAGTACTTC.

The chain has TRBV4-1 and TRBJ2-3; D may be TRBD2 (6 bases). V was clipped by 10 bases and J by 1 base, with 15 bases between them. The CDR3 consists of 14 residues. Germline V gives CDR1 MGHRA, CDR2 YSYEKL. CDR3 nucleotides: TGCGCCACCTCTCCTAGCGTTGGCACAGATACGCAGTATTTT. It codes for CATSPSVGTDTQYF.

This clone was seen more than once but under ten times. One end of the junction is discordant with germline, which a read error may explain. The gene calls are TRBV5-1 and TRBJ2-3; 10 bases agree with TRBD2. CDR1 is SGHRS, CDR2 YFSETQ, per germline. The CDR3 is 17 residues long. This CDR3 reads CASRLGTSGRATDTQYF. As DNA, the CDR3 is TGCGCCAGCAGGTTGGGAACCAGCGGGAGGGCCACAGATACGCAGTATTTT. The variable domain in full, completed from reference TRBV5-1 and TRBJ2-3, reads KAGVTQTPRYLIKTRGQQVTLSCSPISGHRSVSWYQQTPGQGLQFLFEYFSETQRNKGNFPGRFSGRQFSNSRSEMNVSTLELGDSALYLCASRLGTSGRATDTQYFGPGTRLTVL.

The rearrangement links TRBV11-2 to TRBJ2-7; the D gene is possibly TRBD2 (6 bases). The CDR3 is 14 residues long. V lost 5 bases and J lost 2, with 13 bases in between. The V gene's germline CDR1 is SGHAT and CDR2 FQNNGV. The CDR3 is CASSPGLTPYEQYF. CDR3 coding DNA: TGTGCCAGCAGCCCGGGACTCACACCCTACGAGCAGTACTTC.

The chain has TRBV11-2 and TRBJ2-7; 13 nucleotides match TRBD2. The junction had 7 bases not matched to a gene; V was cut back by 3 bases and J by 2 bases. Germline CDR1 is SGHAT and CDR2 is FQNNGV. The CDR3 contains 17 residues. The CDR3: CASSLGLTSGGAYEQYF. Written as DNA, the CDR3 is TGTGCCAGCAGCTTGGGACTAACTAGCGGGGGGGCCTACGAGCAGTACTTC. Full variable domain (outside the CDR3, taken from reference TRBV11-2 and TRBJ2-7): EAGVAQSPRYKIIEKRQSVAFWCNPISGHATLYWYQQILGQGPKLLIQFQNNGVVDDSQLPKDRFSAERLKGVDSTLKIQPAKLEDSAVYLCASSLGLTSGGAYEQYFGPGTRLTVT.